This is a list of T cell receptor beta chains from one sample in a study of siplizumab effects on memory and regulatory T cells. TCRdb keeps only in-frame clones here, not all; method: immunoSEQ multiplex PCR. The repertoire holds approximately 100,000 clones, with more than 85% as singletons. Sequenced input: Tregs sorted from blood. The receptors derive from a human donor in good health. Each CDR3 is given with its conserved first and last residue. Each record gives: clone size, V gene, CDR3 protein. Clone size is shown for a subset of rows, as once, few, many or a class of expanded clone.

clone size: -; V gene: TRBV7-6; CDR3 protein: CASSLASLGGEQYF
clone size: once; V gene: TRBV7-9; CDR3 protein: CASSLGQNEQFF
clone size: -; V gene: TRBV19; CDR3 protein: CASSIALGGAEAFF
clone size: -; V gene: TRBV19; CDR3 protein: CASSIPRGTLAKNIQYF
clone size: -; V gene: TRBV15; CDR3 protein: CATSGRLNYGYTF
clone size: once; V gene: TRBV20-1; CDR3 protein: CSARDRGGYTF
clone size: -; V gene: TRBV6-5; CDR3 protein: CASSSRTSGGTDTQYF
clone size: -; V gene: TRBV11-1; CDR3 protein: CASSSGTLGTQYF
clone size: -; V gene: TRBV6-6; CDR3 protein: CASRRTGGTEAFF
clone size: -; V gene: TRBV9; CDR3 protein: CASSPQDRPSTDTQYF
clone size: -; V gene: TRBV19; CDR3 protein: CASSLVSGLNTGELFF
clone size: -; V gene: TRBV6-6; CDR3 protein: CASSYTQGAGQPQHF
clone size: -; V gene: TRBV18; CDR3 protein: CASSPPGPRNEKLFF
clone size: few; V gene: TRBV5-1; CDR3 protein: CASSADRVGEAFF
clone size: few; V gene: TRBV9; CDR3 protein: CASSNPGTGAFF
clone size: -; V gene: TRBV5-1; CDR3 protein: CASRSTSVSTDTQYF
clone size: -; V gene: TRBV21-1; CDR3 protein: CASSKVCETELAAINEQFF
clone size: -; V gene: TRBV7-2; CDR3 protein: CASSAAFYSNQPQHF
clone size: -; V gene: TRBV11-2; CDR3 protein: CASSRGGVYGYTF
clone size: -; V gene: TRBV19; CDR3 protein: CASSREGPNEKLFF
clone size: -; V gene: TRBV27; CDR3 protein: CASWMTGGGQETQYF
clone size: -; V gene: TRBV9; CDR3 protein: CASTRDLWSEKLFF
clone size: -; V gene: TRBV9; CDR3 protein: CASSVLQVPNTEAFF
clone size: -; V gene: TRBV6-6; CDR3 protein: CASRIGQGLMNTEAFF
clone size: once; V gene: TRBV28; CDR3 protein: CASSFYWTGGGGYTF
clone size: -; V gene: TRBV7-9; CDR3 protein: CASSSPGGLNNSPLHF
clone size: once; V gene: TRBV6-5; CDR3 protein: CASSYVGTSGQETQYF
clone size: -; V gene: TRBV11-3; CDR3 protein: CASRDSSYNEQFF
clone size: -; V gene: TRBV18; CDR3 protein: CASSPDGVQPQHF
clone size: -; V gene: TRBV19; CDR3 protein: CASSIPGTYEQYF
clone size: -; V gene: TRBV5-1; CDR3 protein: CASSSVDWGYTF
clone size: -; V gene: TRBV21-1; CDR3 protein: CASSEGQVGSYNEQFF
clone size: -; V gene: TRBV5-1; CDR3 protein: CASNLEAALSTDTQYF
clone size: -; V gene: TRBV5-1; CDR3 protein: CASSNLGTTGNTIYF
clone size: -; V gene: TRBV9; CDR3 protein: CASSVAGYSGNTIYF
clone size: once; V gene: TRBV19; CDR3 protein: CASSIESSYNSPLHF
clone size: once; V gene: TRBV11-3; CDR3 protein: CASSLLYNEQFF
clone size: -; V gene: TRBV9; CDR3 protein: CASSKEVGGTEAFF
clone size: -; V gene: TRBV10-3; CDR3 protein: CAISVEDTQYF
clone size: -; V gene: TRBV11-3; CDR3 protein: CASTPRGPTDTQYF
clone size: -; V gene: TRBV7-9; CDR3 protein: CASSLRPGTGANTEAFF
clone size: once; V gene: TRBV5-5; CDR3 protein: CASSLADHREGGLQYF
clone size: -; V gene: TRBV5-1; CDR3 protein: CASSLRLGLAESTDTQYF
clone size: -; V gene: TRBV19; CDR3 protein: CATRDRGIGEQYF
clone size: -; V gene: TRBV27; CDR3 protein: CASSWGGRLDGANVLTF
clone size: -; V gene: TRBV14; CDR3 protein: CASRATGGNYGYTF
clone size: -; V gene: TRBV5-5; CDR3 protein: CASSQQGNQPQHF
clone size: -; V gene: TRBV30; CDR3 protein: CAWSANPREAPVLYNEQFF
clone size: -; V gene: TRBV7-2; CDR3 protein: CASRGGGPWDTGELFF
clone size: -; V gene: TRBV5-1; CDR3 protein: CASSLDRAGNTEAFF
clone size: -; V gene: TRBV5-1; CDR3 protein: CASSGGQGNLYEQYF
clone size: -; V gene: TRBV6-1; CDR3 protein: CASSDNRPEAFF
clone size: once; V gene: TRBV18; CDR3 protein: CASSPFDRAGETQYF
clone size: -; V gene: TRBV15; CDR3 protein: CATSSGYAAGQPQHF
clone size: -; V gene: TRBV30; CDR3 protein: CAWSVDGSSDTQYF
clone size: -; V gene: TRBV5-1; CDR3 protein: CASSLGPQGEQYF
clone size: -; V gene: TRBV30; CDR3 protein: CAWNGAGGIEKLFF
clone size: once; V gene: TRBV29-1; CDR3 protein: CSVAGAVGQPQHF